A selection of T cell receptor beta chains follows, all from one sample in a study of cytomegalovirus exposure and HLA in healthy donors. Profiled with immunoSEQ multiplex PCR; TCRdb holds only in-frame clones, not every one. The sample has over 120,000 clones; about 94% are singletons. Specimen: PBMCs. The receptors stem from a man between 18 and 29 years old in good health and CMV-seropositive. Each CDR3 is given with its conserved first and last residue. A D gene is named only where the DNA matches it firmly. Size tells how often a clone was seen (once, few, many) or the class of an expanded clone, and some rows leave it out.

once,TRBD2,15,TRBV6-5,TRBJ2-1,CASRSSGRAPDEQFF,TGTGCCAGCAGGTCTAGCGGGAGGGCCCCGGATGAGCAGTTCTTC
-,-,13,TRBV7-2,TRBJ1-1,CASSLDRTDEAFF,TGTGCCAGCAGCTTAGACAGGACGGATGAAGCTTTCTTT
-,TRBD2,15,TRBV7-9,TRBJ2-5,CASSLSGRALETQYF,TGTGCCAGCAGCTTATCCGGGAGGGCGTTGGAGACCCAGTACTTC
-,-,17,TRBV11-2,TRBJ2-2,CASSWGTWTDNTGELFF,TGTGCCAGCAGCTGGGGTACATGGACAGATAACACCGGGGAGCTGTTTTTT
-,-,12,TRBV5-5,TRBJ1-1,CASSSTGPEAFF,TGTGCCAGCAGTTCCACAGGGCCTGAAGCTTTCTTT
-,TRBD2,13,TRBV11-2,TRBJ2-1,CASRVAGVDEQFF,TGTGCCAGCAGGGTAGCGGGAGTAGATGAGCAGTTCTTC
-,TRBD2,16,TRBV11-1,TRBJ2-2,CASSSWTSGNTGELFF,TGTGCCAGCAGCTCCTGGACTAGCGGGAACACCGGGGAGCTGTTTTTT
-,TRBD2,14,TRBV19,TRBJ2-7,CASSPGLAKGEQYF,TGTGCCAGTAGCCCGGGACTAGCAAAGGGTGAGCAGTACTTC
-,TRBD2,15,TRBV6-5,TRBJ2-2,CASSQLAGGTGELFF,TGTGCCAGCAGCCAGCTAGCGGGAGGCACCGGGGAGCTGTTTTTT
once,-,15,TRBV9,TRBJ1-4,CASSATGSLNEKLFF,TGTGCCAGCAGCGCTACAGGGTCCCTTAATGAAAAACTGTTTTTT
-,TRBD2,14,TRBV2,TRBJ2-1,CASSEREFVYEQFF,TGTGCCAGCTCTGAGCGGGAGTTTGTCTATGAGCAGTTCTTC
-,-,15,TRBV4-1,TRBJ2-7,CASSQTGQAVYEQYF,TGCGCCAGCAGCCAAACAGGCCAGGCAGTATACGAGCAGTACTTC
-,TRBD1,16,TRBV27,TRBJ2-3,CASSLPGTGGTDTQYF,TGTGCCAGCAGTCTCCCGGGGACAGGGGGCACAGATACGCAGTATTTT
once,TRBD2,21,TRBV5-1,TRBJ2-3,CASSSKGPLGLAGVITDTQYF,TGCGCCAGCAGCAGCAAGGGACCCCTGGGACTAGCGGGGGTCATAACAGATACGCAGTATTTT
-,-,11,TRBV2,TRBJ2-1,CASSVRSEQFF,TGTGCCAGCAGTGTGCGGAGTGAACAGTTCTTC
-,TRBD2,16,TRBV5-4,TRBJ2-3,CASSLAAGGPGDTQYF,TGTGCCAGCAGCTTGGCGGCGGGAGGGCCCGGAGATACGCAGTATTTT
-,TRBD2,16,TRBV27,TRBJ2-7,CASSSSWTSFVYEQYF,TGTGCCAGCAGTTCCTCTTGGACTAGTTTCGTATACGAGCAGTACTTC
-,TRBD1,14,TRBV19,TRBJ1-2,CASSSRDSVWGYTF,TGTGCCAGTAGTTCCCGGGACAGCGTCTGGGGCTACACCTTC
-,TRBD1,14,TRBV7-9,TRBJ2-3,CASSRTGGTDTQYF,TGTGCCAGCAGCAGAACAGGGGGCACAGATACGCAGTATTTT
-,-,17,TRBV27,TRBJ2-3,CASNPRPTALHTDTQYF,TGTGCCAGCAACCCTAGGCCCACGGCACTCCACACAGATACGCAGTATTTT
-,TRBD2,15,TRBV27,TRBJ2-1,CASRSLAGGMNEQFF,TGTGCCAGCAGAAGTCTAGCGGGAGGGATGAATGAGCAGTTCTTC
-,TRBD1,15,TRBV27,TRBJ1-2,CASSPQGVRDYGYTF,TGTGCCAGCAGTCCACAGGGGGTAAGGGACTATGGCTACACCTTC
-,TRBD1,16,TRBV6-6,TRBJ2-4,CASSPPGQGAKNIQYF,TGTGCCAGCAGCCCTCCTGGACAGGGGGCCAAAAACATTCAGTACTTC
-,-,13,TRBV27,TRBJ2-7,CASSLKLSYEQYF,TGTGCCAGCAGTTTAAAACTCTCCTACGAGCAGTACTTC
-,TRBD2,15,TRBV5-1,TRBJ2-7,CASSYSTSGTYEQYF,TGCGCCAGCAGCTATAGTACTAGCGGGACATACGAGCAGTACTTC
-,TRBD1,14,TRBV27,TRBJ1-5,CASREQGSNQPQHF,TGTGCCAGCAGGGAACAGGGGAGCAATCAGCCCCAGCATTTT
-,-,16,TRBV21-1,TRBJ2-7,CASVTMPGTGTYEQYF,TGTGCCAGCGTCACCATGCCCGGGACAGGCACCTACGAGCAGTACTTC
-,-,15,TRBV5-1,TRBJ2-7,CASSTITGSSYEQYF,TGCGCCAGCAGCACAATAACCGGGTCTTCCTACGAGCAGTACTTC
-,-,14,TRBV18,TRBJ2-7,CASSPNRGPYEQYF,TGTGCCAGCTCACCTAATAGAGGGCCCTACGAGCAGTACTTC
-,TRBD1,16,TRBV7-8,TRBJ1-2,CASSLPARGKDYGYTF,TGTGCCAGCAGCTTACCCGCCAGGGGGAAGGACTATGGCTACACCTTC
-,-,14,TRBV6-6,TRBJ2-7,CASSYPDSSYEQYF,TGTGCCAGCAGTTACCCAGATTCCTCCTACGAGCAGTACTTC
-,TRBD2,15,TRBV27,TRBJ2-1,CASSSGTSGITEQFF,TGTGCCAGCAGTTCCGGGACTAGCGGGATCACTGAGCAGTTCTTC
-,-,12,TRBV7-2,TRBJ2-4,CASSSTAYIQYF,TGTGCCAGCAGCTCCACCGCGTACATTCAGTACTTC
once,TRBD1,15,TRBV6-5,TRBJ2-7,CASSLGQGAIYEQYF,TGTGCCAGCAGTCTCGGACAGGGGGCCATCTACGAGCAGTACTTC
-,-,13,TRBV15,TRBJ2-7,CATSTGRAYEQYF,TGTGCCACCAGCACTGGTCGGGCCTACGAGCAGTACTTC
-,-,12,TRBV28,TRBJ1-5,CASSLPSQPQHF,TGTGCCAGCAGTTTACCTAGCCAGCCCCAGCATTTT
-,-,14,TRBV5-1,TRBJ2-2,CASSLGQNTGELFF,TGCGCCAGCAGCTTGGGACAGAACACCGGGGAGCTGTTTTTT
once,TRBD2,16,TRBV19,TRBJ2-3,CASSILAGGITDTQYF,TGTGCCAGTAGTATTCTAGCGGGAGGCATCACAGATACGCAGTATTTT
-,TRBD1,14,TRBV13,TRBJ2-7,CASSLGARGNEQYF,TGTGCCAGCAGCTTAGGGGCCAGGGGGAACGAGCAGTACTTC
-,-,15,TRBV19,TRBJ2-7,CASSMERGFVYEQYF,TGTGCCAGTAGTATGGAAAGGGGTTTCGTCTACGAGCAGTACTTC
-,-,13,TRBV5-4,TRBJ1-1,CASSSDRTTEAFF,TGTGCCAGCAGCTCGGACAGAACCACTGAAGCTTTCTTT
-,-,14,TRBV7-9,TRBJ1-2,CASSLAGSNYGYTF,TGTGCCAGCAGCTTAGCCGGGTCCAACTATGGCTACACCTTC
-,-,14,TRBV30,TRBJ2-2,CAWIRSGSAGELFF,TGTGCCTGGATACGGTCAGGGTCTGCCGGGGAGCTGTTTTTT
-,TRBD1,14,TRBV30,TRBJ2-3,CAWSETGGWDTQYF,TGTGCCTGGAGTGAGACAGGGGGCTGGGATACGCAGTATTTT
-,TRBD2,15,TRBV29-1,TRBJ2-3,CSVESAGVVTDTQYF,TGCAGCGTTGAAAGTGCGGGGGTGGTCACAGATACGCAGTATTTT
-,TRBD1,15,TRBV18,TRBJ2-3,CASSTRQGSTDTQYF,TGTGCCAGCTCAACCCGACAGGGTAGCACAGATACGCAGTATTTT
-,-,16,TRBV28,TRBJ2-5,CASSLEAGVFGETQYF,TGTGCCAGCAGTTTAGAGGCAGGGGTCTTTGGGGAGACCCAGTACTTC
-,TRBD2,20,TRBV28,TRBJ2-5,CASSSPRGRGLAGVKETQYF,TGTGCCAGCAGTTCCCCCAGGGGGCGGGGACTAGCGGGAGTGAAGGAGACCCAGTACTTC
-,-,13,TRBV19,TRBJ1-1,CASSMPGDTEAFF,TGTGCCAGTAGTATGCCCGGGGACACTGAAGCTTTCTTT
-,TRBD2,15,TRBV11-2,TRBJ2-1,CASSPGTSAYNEQFF,TGTGCCAGCAGCCCCGGGACTAGCGCTTACAATGAGCAGTTCTTC
-,-,14,TRBV2,TRBJ1-3,CASSEWGGTNTIYF,TGTGCCAGCAGTGAATGGGGGGGTACAAACACCATATATTTT
-,TRBD1,15,TRBV28,TRBJ2-5,CASSSLDRLVETQYF,TGTGCCAGCAGTTCCTTGGACAGGCTAGTGGAGACCCAGTACTTC
-,TRBD1,18,TRBV7-9,TRBJ1-1,CASSRPSWAGGENTEAFF,TGTGCCAGCAGCCGGCCAAGTTGGGCAGGGGGCGAAAACACTGAAGCTTTCTTT
-,-,17,TRBV5-1,TRBJ2-3,CASSLATPGQAEDTQYF,TGCGCCAGCAGCTTGGCGACCCCGGGACAAGCGGAGGATACGCAGTATTTT
-,-,12,TRBV27,TRBJ2-7,CASSTQGYEQYF,TGTGCCAGCAGTACGCAGGGCTACGAGCAGTACTTC
-,-,15,TRBV5-1,TRBJ2-1,CASSLELRSYNEQFF,TGCGCCAGCAGCTTGGAGTTACGGTCCTACAATGAGCAGTTCTTC
-,TRBD1,14,TRBV2,TRBJ1-2,CASRNRDRGYGYTF,TGTGCCAGCAGGAACCGGGACAGGGGCTATGGCTACACCTTC
-,TRBD2,14,TRBV19,TRBJ2-1,CASSAGTSGLNQFF,TGTGCCAGTAGTGCCGGGACTAGCGGGTTAAACCAGTTCTTC
-,-,15,TRBV7-9,TRBJ1-2,CASSPLAGEGDGYTF,TGTGCCAGCAGCCCACTGGCAGGGGAAGGAGATGGCTACACCTTC